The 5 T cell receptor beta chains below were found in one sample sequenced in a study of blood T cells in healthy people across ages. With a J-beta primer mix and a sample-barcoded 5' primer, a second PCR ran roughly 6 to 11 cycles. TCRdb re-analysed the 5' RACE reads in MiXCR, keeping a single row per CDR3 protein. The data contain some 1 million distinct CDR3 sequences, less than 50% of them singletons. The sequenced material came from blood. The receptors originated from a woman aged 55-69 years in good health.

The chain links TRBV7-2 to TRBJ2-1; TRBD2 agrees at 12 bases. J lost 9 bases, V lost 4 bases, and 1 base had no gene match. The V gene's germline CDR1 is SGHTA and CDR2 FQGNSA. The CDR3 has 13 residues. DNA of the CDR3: TGTGCCAGCAGCTCACTAGCGGGAGGTGAGCAGTTCTTC. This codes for CASSSLAGGEQFF.

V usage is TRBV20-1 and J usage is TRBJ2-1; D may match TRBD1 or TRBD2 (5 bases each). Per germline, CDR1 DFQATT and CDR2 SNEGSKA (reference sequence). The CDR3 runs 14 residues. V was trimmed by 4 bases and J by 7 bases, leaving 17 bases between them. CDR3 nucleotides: TGCAGTGCTAACGGACTCCATCCAGGGAATGAGCAGTTCTTC. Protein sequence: CSANGLHPGNEQFF.

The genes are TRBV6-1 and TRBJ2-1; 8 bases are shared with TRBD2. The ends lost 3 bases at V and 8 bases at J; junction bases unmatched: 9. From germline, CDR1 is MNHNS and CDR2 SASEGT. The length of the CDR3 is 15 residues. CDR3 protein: CASSEGGSGIYEQFF. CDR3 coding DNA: TGTGCCAGCAGTGAGGGGGGTAGCGGGATTTATGAGCAGTTCTTC.

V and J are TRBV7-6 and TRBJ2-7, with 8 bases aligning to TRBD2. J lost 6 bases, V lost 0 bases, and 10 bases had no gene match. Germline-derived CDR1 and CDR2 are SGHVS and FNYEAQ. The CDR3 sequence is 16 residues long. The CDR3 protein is CASSLATAGGPLEQYF. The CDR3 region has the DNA TGTGCCAGCAGCTTAGCGACGGCGGGAGGCCCCCTCGAGCAGTACTTC.

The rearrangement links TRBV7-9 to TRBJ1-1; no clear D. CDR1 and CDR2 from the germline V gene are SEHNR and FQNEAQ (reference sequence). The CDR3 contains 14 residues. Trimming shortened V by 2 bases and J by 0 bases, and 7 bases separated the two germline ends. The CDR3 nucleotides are TGTGCCAGCAGCTTAACTGCAGTGAACACTGAAGCTTTCTTT. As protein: CASSLTAVNTEAFF.